The 21 T cell receptor beta chains in this list originate from one sample, sequenced in a study of Tregs in tolerant kidney transplant recipients. Profiling relied on immunoSEQ multiplex PCR, and the TCRdb table lists in-frame clones only, not all of them. Altogether approximately 67,000 clones are present, roughly 89% being singletons, with the ten largest covering roughly 9.8%. The specimen comprised CD8+ T cells from blood, sampled before the transplant. All receptors come from a human donor who received a combined kidney and bone marrow transplant.

In its sample, this clone was seen once. V and J are TRBV5-1 and TRBJ1-2; perhaps TRBD1 as D (5 bases). The CDR3 runs 17 residues. Trimming removed 0 bases at V and 4 bases at J, with 19 bases between. Germline V gives CDR1 SGHRS, CDR2 YFSETQ. DNA of the CDR3: TGCGCCAGCAGCTTGGCCCTTGGGGCCAGGGTAAGCTATGGCTACACCTTC. This codes for CASSLALGARVSYGYTF.

V and J are TRBV5-4 and TRBJ2-3, with 9 bases lining up with TRBD1. Germline V gene lookup returns CDR1 SGHNT and CDR2 YYREEE (reference sequence). The CDR3 runs to 15 residues. With V trimmed by 6 bases and J by 2 bases, 7 bases remained unmatched. The CDR3 spells CASKARDRDTDTQYF. CDR3 coding DNA: TGTGCCAGCAAGGCCCGGGACAGGGACACAGATACGCAGTATTTT.

The chain links TRBV13 to TRBJ2-7; 7 positions agree with TRBD2. In germline, CDR1 is PRHDT, CDR2 FYEKMQ (reference sequence). This CDR3 has 15 amino acids. The ends lost 7 bases at V and 0 bases at J; junction bases unmatched: 9. CDR3 nucleotides: TGTGCCAGCATACCAAGGAGCGGGGCCTCCTACGAGCAGTACTTC. Translated, it gives CASIPRSGASYEQYF.

V and J are TRBV25-1 and TRBJ2-2; TRBD2 aligns across 7 bases. V dropped 2 bases and J dropped 6; count of bases not matched to a gene: 9. Germline CDR1 reads MGHDK; CDR2 reads SYGVNS. The CDR3 sequence is 16 residues long. The CDR3 protein is CASSELRLRGAGELFF. The CDR3, as DNA: TGTGCCAGCAGTGAACTGCGACTTCGGGGGGCCGGGGAGCTGTTTTTT.

The chain has TRBV4-2 and TRBJ2-3, with 9 bases matching TRBD2. V lost 1 base to trimming and J lost 0 bases; unmatched junction nucleotides: 2. The CDR3 is made up of 16 amino acids. Germline CDR1 reads LGHNA; CDR2 reads YNFKEQ. CDR3 DNA sequence: TGTGCCAGCAGCCAAGCTAGCGGGACAAGCACAGATACGCAGTATTTT. This translates into CASSQASGTSTDTQYF.

The chain is built from TRBV5-8 and TRBJ1-5; a weak D match, TRBD1 (6 bases). Germline loops: CDR1 SGHTS, CDR2 YDEGEE. The CDR3 loop spans 14 amino acids. Between the trimmed V and J ends, which lost 4 bases and 7 bases, there was a span of 15 bases. The CDR3 DNA reads as TGTGCCAGCAGCCTGGGGGGGGGCGACCAGCCCCAGCATTTT. Residues: CASSLGGGDQPQHF.

The genes are TRBV6-4 and TRBJ2-3; 7 bases map to TRBD2. CDR3 length equals 15 residues. CDR1 is MRHNA and CDR2 is SNTAGT in the germline V gene. The trim removed 5 bases at V and 4 bases at J, leaving 9 bases unmatched. The CDR3 coding sequence is TGTGCCAGCAGTACTGACTCCCGGGGGGCAGATACGCAGTATTTT. It codes for CASSTDSRGADTQYF.

The rearrangement links TRBV12-5 to TRBJ1-5, with D possibly matching TRBD1 (6 bases). Trimming stripped 1 base from V and 13 bases from J, with 14 bases between. The germline V gene encodes CDR1 LGHNT and CDR2 FRNRAP. The CDR3 is 13 residues long. In DNA form, the CDR3 reads TGTGCTAGTGGTTTGGACCGCAGGGGAAGTCAGCATTTT. Residues: CASGLDRRGSQHF. Combining the CDR3 with reference TRBV12-5 and TRBJ1-5 gives the whole variable domain DARVTQTPRHKVTEMGQEVTMRCQPILGHNTVFWYRQTMMQGLELLAYFRNRAPLDDSGMPKDRFSAEMPDATLATLKIQPSEPRDSAVYFCASGLDRRGSQHFGDGTRLSIL.

The chain is built from TRBV5-1 and TRBJ2-7, with 7 bases that match TRBD1. The CDR3 extends over 17 amino acids. The germline CDR1 and CDR2 sequences are SGHRS and YFSETQ. With 0 bases clipped from V and 0 bases from J, the junction kept 9 bases outside the gene matches. DNA for the CDR3: TGCGCCAGCAGCTTGGCCCTTGGACAGGAATTCTCCTACGAGCAGTACTTC. It is translated as CASSLALGQEFSYEQYF.

This clone appeared a few times. Other DNA sequences from this sample encode an identical CDR3 as well. The rearrangement links TRBV7-2 to TRBJ2-7; 15 bases fit TRBD2. After removal of 2 bases from V and 3 bases from J, the junction contained 2 bases not matched to a gene. Germline-derived CDR1 and CDR2 are SGHTA and FQGNSA. The CDR3 is made up of 16 amino acids. CDR3 sequence: CASSLLGLAGGYEQYF. The DNA of the CDR3 is TGTGCCAGCAGCTTACTGGGACTAGCGGGAGGCTACGAGCAGTACTTC.

V and J are TRBV7-7 and TRBJ2-3, with D tentatively TRBD1 (6 bases). The CDR3 consists of 13 residues. The V end lost 5 bases, the J end lost 7 bases, and 13 bases lay between the germline ends. Germline loops: CDR1 SSHAT, CDR2 FNYEAQ (reference sequence). The CDR3 DNA follows: TGTGCCAGCAGCCCCGGGACACAGCATACGCAGTATTTT. Encoded protein: CASSPGTQHTQYF.

This clone was seen just once. The chain employs TRBV28 and TRBJ2-7; 12 bases are a match to TRBD1. In germline, CDR1 is MDHEN, CDR2 SYDVKM. The trim removed 6 bases at V and 5 bases at J, leaving 8 bases unmatched. This CDR3 comprises 15 residues. CDR3 sequence reads: CASRSRDRGPHEQYF. CDR3 coding DNA: TGTGCCAGCAGGAGCCGGGACAGGGGGCCCCACGAGCAGTACTTC.

The chain joins TRBV25-1 to TRBJ1-1; 7 nucleotides align to TRBD1. The V gene's germline CDR1 is MGHDK and CDR2 SYGVNS. The trim removed 4 bases at V and 0 bases at J, leaving 5 bases unmatched. This CDR3 comprises 15 residues. CDR3 in amino acids: CASSAPTGMNTEAFF. The CDR3 nucleotides read TGTGCCAGCAGTGCCCCGACAGGGATGAACACTGAAGCTTTCTTT.

The chain uses TRBV7-9 and TRBJ1-1, with D possibly being TRBD1 (6 bases). Germline V CDR1 and CDR2: SEHNR, FQNEAQ (reference sequence). The V and J ends lost 0 bases and 6 bases respectively, with 11 bases between them. The length of the CDR3 is 14 residues. The CDR3 protein is CASSLAGQWAEAFF. The DNA for the CDR3 is TGTGCCAGCAGCTTAGCAGGACAGTGGGCTGAAGCTTTCTTT. The entire variable domain, with the rest obtained from reference TRBV7-9 and TRBJ1-1, is as follows: DTGVSQNPRHKITKRGQNVTFRCDPISEHNRLYWYRQTLGQGPEFLTYFQNEAQLEKSRLLSDRFSAERPKGSFSTLEIQRTEQGDSAMYLCASSLAGQWAEAFFGQGTRLTVV.

Note on this clone: At the DNA level, this CDR3 is encoded by other sequences in the same sample as well. The CDR3 sequence is CASSIVGSSYEQYF. CDR3 DNA sequence: TGTGCCAGTAGTATAGTTGGCAGTTCCTACGAGCAGTACTTC. The chain recombines TRBV19 with TRBJ2-7; D is ambiguous. The germline V gene encodes CDR1 LNHDA and CDR2 SQIVND (reference sequence). The V end was cut by 1 base, the J end by 1 base, with 8 bases between. The CDR3 covers 14 residues.

The chain uses TRBV6-1 and TRBJ2-5; 9 bases map to TRBD1. The CDR3 length is 14 residues. J was trimmed by 3 bases and V by 5 bases; bases with no gene match: 4. Germline V gives CDR1 MNHNS, CDR2 SASEGT. The CDR3 spells CASSFTGGEETQYF. For the CDR3, the DNA is TGTGCCAGCAGTTTTACAGGGGGCGAAGAGACCCAGTACTTC.

The gene calls are TRBV27 and TRBJ1-2; no definite D call. The CDR3 totals 14 residues. Germline CDR1 reads MNHEY; CDR2 reads SMNVEV (reference sequence). V lost 8 bases and J lost 2, with 15 bases in between. The CDR3, as DNA: TGTGCCAGCGGAAGACACACAGTAAACTATGGCTACACCTTC. Protein: CASGRHTVNYGYTF.

The V call is TRBV4-2, the J call TRBJ2-7; possibly TRBD1 for D (6 bases). The CDR3 spans 13 residues. V was trimmed by 3 bases and J by 5 bases, leaving 11 bases between them. Germline lookup yields CDR1 LGHNA and CDR2 YNFKEQ. This CDR3 reads CASSQTGSHEQYF. The CDR3 DNA reads as TGTGCCAGCAGCCAGACAGGTTCTCACGAGCAGTACTTC.

This sequence joins TRBV19 and TRBJ2-7, with TRBD2 identical over 10 bases. V gave up 3 bases and J gave up 4 bases; unmatched junction bases: 6. The CDR3 is made up of 15 amino acids. Germline V gives CDR1 LNHDA, CDR2 SQIVND (reference sequence). For the CDR3, the DNA is TGTGCCAGTAGTATGGAAGCGGGAGGGAGGTACGAGCAGTACTTC. Its translation is CASSMEAGGRYEQYF.

Worth noting for this clone: At one end, the junction sequence differs from germline, possibly due to a read error. This sequence joins TRBV11-3 and TRBJ2-7; TRBD1 might be the D (6 bases). This CDR3 is 19 amino acids long. From germline, CDR1 is SGHNT and CDR2 YENEEA. In DNA, the CDR3 is TGTGCCAGCGCCCCTCTTGTTTCAGGGGCCTACGAGAGCTCCTCCGAGCAGTACTTC. Translated, it gives CASAPLVSGAYESSSEQYF.

The genes are TRBV6-5 and TRBJ1-5; D is undetermined. Germline CDR1 MNHEY, CDR2 SVGAGI. There are 15 residues in the CDR3. V lost 5 bases and J 0 bases, leaving 11 bases between the germline ends. The CDR3 region is CASSPSTGSNQPQHF. The CDR3 DNA sequence: TGTGCCAGCAGTCCCTCAACCGGTAGCAATCAGCCCCAGCATTTT.